This is a list of T cell receptor beta chains from one sample in a study of somatic mutations in cytotoxic T cells in rheumatoid arthritis. The repertoire was sequenced with immunoSEQ multiplex PCR; TCRdb's copy has only in-frame clones and lacks some. The sample yields 4,500 to 5,000 clones, approximately 84% seen once. The specimen was CD8+ T cells sorted from blood. The receptors originated from a man in his 70s with rheumatoid arthritis. CDR3s include the opening cysteine and the closing phenylalanine or tryptophan. Each record gives: D gene, CDR3 length, J gene, clone size, V gene, CDR3 protein, CDR3 DNA. A D gene is named only where the DNA matches it firmly. Size is stated for part of the rows, as once, few or many counts, or as a class when the clone is expanded.

D gene: NA
CDR3 length: 13
J gene: TRBJ2-1
clone size: NA
V gene: TRBV5-4
CDR3 protein: CATALSSYNEQFF
CDR3 DNA: TGTGCCACCGCGCTTAGCTCCTACAATGAGCAGTTCTTC

D gene: TRBD1
CDR3 length: 15
J gene: TRBJ2-7
clone size: NA
V gene: TRBV7-6
CDR3 protein: CASSLGTGGSYEQYF
CDR3 DNA: TGTGCCAGCAGCTTGGGGACAGGGGGATCCTACGAGCAGTACTTC

D gene: TRBD2
CDR3 length: 14
J gene: TRBJ2-1
clone size: hyperexpanded
V gene: TRBV15
CDR3 protein: CATSTGLADNEQFF
CDR3 DNA: TGTGCCACCAGCACGGGACTAGCGGACAATGAGCAGTTCTTC

D gene: TRBD2
CDR3 length: 16
J gene: TRBJ2-1
clone size: NA
V gene: TRBV7-7
CDR3 protein: CASSLALAGAGNEQFF
CDR3 DNA: TGTGCCAGCAGCTTAGCACTAGCGGGAGCGGGCAATGAGCAGTTCTTC

D gene: TRBD1
CDR3 length: 15
J gene: TRBJ2-7
clone size: NA
V gene: TRBV7-9
CDR3 protein: CASSLAQGAYYEQYF
CDR3 DNA: TGTGCCAGCAGCTTAGCGCAGGGGGCCTACTACGAGCAGTACTTC

D gene: NA
CDR3 length: 14
J gene: TRBJ2-1
clone size: NA
V gene: TRBV10-3
CDR3 protein: CAISESQAFNEQFF
CDR3 DNA: TGTGCCATCAGTGAGTCGCAGGCCTTCAATGAGCAGTTCTTC

D gene: TRBD2
CDR3 length: 15
J gene: TRBJ2-1
clone size: few
V gene: TRBV11-1
CDR3 protein: CASSLERGGWNEQFF
CDR3 DNA: TGTGCCAGCAGCCTCGAGCGGGGGGGATGGAATGAGCAGTTCTTC

D gene: TRBD1
CDR3 length: 13
J gene: TRBJ1-2
clone size: NA
V gene: TRBV6-5
CDR3 protein: CASSFTGDYGYTF
CDR3 DNA: TGTGCCAGCAGTTTCACAGGGGACTATGGCTACACCTTC

D gene: NA
CDR3 length: 14
J gene: TRBJ2-1
clone size: NA
V gene: TRBV2
CDR3 protein: CASNGGQNNNEQFF
CDR3 DNA: TGTGCCAGCAACGGGGGACAGAACAACAATGAGCAGTTCTTC

D gene: TRBD2
CDR3 length: 19
J gene: TRBJ2-1
clone size: NA
V gene: TRBV18
CDR3 protein: CASSPGRVIAGDRGNEQFF
CDR3 DNA: TGTGCCAGCTCACCCGGCAGGGTTATAGCGGGAGATAGGGGCAATGAGCAGTTCTTC

D gene: TRBD2
CDR3 length: 13
J gene: TRBJ2-2
clone size: NA
V gene: TRBV30
CDR3 protein: CALGGGPGGELFF
CDR3 DNA: TGTGCCCTCGGGGGGGGTCCAGGCGGGGAGCTGTTTTTT

D gene: NA
CDR3 length: 14
J gene: TRBJ2-3
clone size: NA
V gene: TRBV28
CDR3 protein: CASSLSASTDTQYF
CDR3 DNA: TGTGCCAGCAGTTTGTCCGCGAGCACAGATACGCAGTATTTT

D gene: TRBD2
CDR3 length: 16
J gene: TRBJ2-5
clone size: NA
V gene: TRBV5-1
CDR3 protein: CASSLDVGGFQETQYF
CDR3 DNA: TGCGCCAGCAGCTTGGACGTCGGGGGGTTCCAAGAGACCCAGTACTTC

D gene: NA
CDR3 length: 15
J gene: TRBJ1-5
clone size: NA
V gene: TRBV27
CDR3 protein: CASSLSFGSGQPQHF
CDR3 DNA: TGTGCCAGCAGTTTATCGTTCGGGAGCGGTCAGCCCCAGCATTTT

D gene: NA
CDR3 length: 14
J gene: TRBJ1-5
clone size: NA
V gene: TRBV6-5
CDR3 protein: CASSPQGGNQPQHF
CDR3 DNA: TGTGCCAGCAGCCCCCAGGGTGGCAATCAGCCCCAGCATTTT

D gene: NA
CDR3 length: 14
J gene: TRBJ1-3
clone size: NA
V gene: TRBV2
CDR3 protein: CASSEGGSGNTIYF
CDR3 DNA: TGTGCCAGCAGTGAAGGAGGATCTGGAAACACCATATATTTT

D gene: TRBD1
CDR3 length: 18
J gene: TRBJ2-2
clone size: NA
V gene: TRBV4-1
CDR3 protein: CASARGQGAQANTGELFF
CDR3 DNA: TGCGCCAGCGCGAGAGGACAGGGGGCCCAAGCGAACACCGGGGAGCTGTTTTTT

D gene: NA
CDR3 length: 12
J gene: TRBJ2-7
clone size: NA
V gene: TRBV5-5
CDR3 protein: CASSFSTVEQYF
CDR3 DNA: TGTGCCAGCAGCTTTTCTACTGTCGAGCAGTACTTC